Listed below are T cell receptor beta chains from one sample, sequenced in a study of radiation and T cells in renal cell carcinoma. The data were produced by immunoSEQ multiplex PCR, yet TCRdb's version contains in-frame clones alone and is incomplete. The table has roughly 58,000 clones, over 65% seen once. The sample here was blood, taken from a patient whose treatment included radiotherapy and nephrectomy. The receptors come from a man aged 55 to 70 with renal cell carcinoma. The conserved cysteine and the conserved F or W are not part of the CDR3 here. Each record gives: V gene, J gene, D gene, CDR3 protein. The D gene is left open where the match is weak.

TRBV11-3	TRBJ2-3	NA	ASSLATDTQY
TRBV19	TRBJ1-5	NA	ASSIVGSGYGSNQPQH
TRBV7-9	TRBJ2-3	TRBD2	ASSPLVLAGLGDTQY
TRBV2	TRBJ1-6	TRBD1	ASSDSRQGPSPLH
TRBV19	TRBJ1-2	NA	ASGPSGGSLGGYT
TRBV6-5	TRBJ1-1	NA	ASSRRPGGTEAF
TRBV15	TRBJ1-4	NA	ATSRGGGLDEKLF
TRBV30	TRBJ1-3	NA	AWSGSGNTIY
TRBV30	TRBJ1-5	TRBD1	AATIGGGPIAGQPQH
TRBV5-1	TRBJ2-3	NA	ASSPLGQASSQDTQY
TRBV19	TRBJ2-3	NA	ASSIKSIVPTDTQY
TRBV4-3	TRBJ1-2	TRBD1	ASSQGVAGGFYGYT
TRBV7-2	TRBJ1-5	NA	ASSLAGGAGQPQH
TRBV11-2	TRBJ1-4	NA	ASSLNRLGGVRTNEKLF
TRBV7-9	TRBJ1-2	TRBD1	ASRRDSLGGYT
TRBV5-6	TRBJ1-2	NA	ASTNGVENYGYT
TRBV12-5	TRBJ2-5	TRBD2	ASGLGLGLAGRQETQY
TRBV19	TRBJ2-3	NA	ASSRGRQGYTQY
TRBV19	TRBJ1-5	TRBD1	ASSRQGAGQPQH
TRBV6-5	TRBJ1-1	NA	ASSYLTTNTEAF
TRBV19	TRBJ1-5	NA	ASSGTANQPQH
TRBV7-9	TRBJ1-1	NA	AGTRGVNTEAF
TRBV6-6	TRBJ2-1	TRBD2	ASRTAGGPNEQF
TRBV7-3	TRBJ2-3	NA	ASSLSRPDTQY
TRBV7-2	TRBJ2-7	TRBD2	ASSYSGASYEQY
TRBV29-1	TRBJ1-1	NA	SVGEGGGTEAF
TRBV7-9	TRBJ2-5	NA	ASTSRGTQY
TRBV5-1	TRBJ2-3	NA	ASSLGRFTDTQY
TRBV7-8	TRBJ1-5	NA	ASSLNEGLLDQPQH
TRBV19	TRBJ2-3	NA	ASSHNSWDTQY
TRBV28	TRBJ2-5	TRBD2	ASSLASGGPGTQY
TRBV6-6	TRBJ1-1	NA	ASSYQDSPSGEAF
TRBV19	TRBJ1-2	NA	ASSSSDGHFYGYT
TRBV7-9	TRBJ2-5	NA	ASSLGSDSQETQY
TRBV10-3	TRBJ2-3	NA	AIKGTGSSTDTQY
TRBV19	TRBJ1-2	NA	ASSRVGRDYGYT
TRBV5-1	TRBJ2-1	NA	ASSLATAPFIDEQF
TRBV2	TRBJ2-7	NA	ASTKMEGGAEQY
TRBV11-2	TRBJ1-4	NA	ASSWSPGLNNEKLF
TRBV20-1	TRBJ1-1	NA	SALAETEAF
TRBV18	TRBJ2-5	TRBD2	ASSPRAGKETQY
TRBV30	TRBJ1-4	NA	AWREGATNEKLF